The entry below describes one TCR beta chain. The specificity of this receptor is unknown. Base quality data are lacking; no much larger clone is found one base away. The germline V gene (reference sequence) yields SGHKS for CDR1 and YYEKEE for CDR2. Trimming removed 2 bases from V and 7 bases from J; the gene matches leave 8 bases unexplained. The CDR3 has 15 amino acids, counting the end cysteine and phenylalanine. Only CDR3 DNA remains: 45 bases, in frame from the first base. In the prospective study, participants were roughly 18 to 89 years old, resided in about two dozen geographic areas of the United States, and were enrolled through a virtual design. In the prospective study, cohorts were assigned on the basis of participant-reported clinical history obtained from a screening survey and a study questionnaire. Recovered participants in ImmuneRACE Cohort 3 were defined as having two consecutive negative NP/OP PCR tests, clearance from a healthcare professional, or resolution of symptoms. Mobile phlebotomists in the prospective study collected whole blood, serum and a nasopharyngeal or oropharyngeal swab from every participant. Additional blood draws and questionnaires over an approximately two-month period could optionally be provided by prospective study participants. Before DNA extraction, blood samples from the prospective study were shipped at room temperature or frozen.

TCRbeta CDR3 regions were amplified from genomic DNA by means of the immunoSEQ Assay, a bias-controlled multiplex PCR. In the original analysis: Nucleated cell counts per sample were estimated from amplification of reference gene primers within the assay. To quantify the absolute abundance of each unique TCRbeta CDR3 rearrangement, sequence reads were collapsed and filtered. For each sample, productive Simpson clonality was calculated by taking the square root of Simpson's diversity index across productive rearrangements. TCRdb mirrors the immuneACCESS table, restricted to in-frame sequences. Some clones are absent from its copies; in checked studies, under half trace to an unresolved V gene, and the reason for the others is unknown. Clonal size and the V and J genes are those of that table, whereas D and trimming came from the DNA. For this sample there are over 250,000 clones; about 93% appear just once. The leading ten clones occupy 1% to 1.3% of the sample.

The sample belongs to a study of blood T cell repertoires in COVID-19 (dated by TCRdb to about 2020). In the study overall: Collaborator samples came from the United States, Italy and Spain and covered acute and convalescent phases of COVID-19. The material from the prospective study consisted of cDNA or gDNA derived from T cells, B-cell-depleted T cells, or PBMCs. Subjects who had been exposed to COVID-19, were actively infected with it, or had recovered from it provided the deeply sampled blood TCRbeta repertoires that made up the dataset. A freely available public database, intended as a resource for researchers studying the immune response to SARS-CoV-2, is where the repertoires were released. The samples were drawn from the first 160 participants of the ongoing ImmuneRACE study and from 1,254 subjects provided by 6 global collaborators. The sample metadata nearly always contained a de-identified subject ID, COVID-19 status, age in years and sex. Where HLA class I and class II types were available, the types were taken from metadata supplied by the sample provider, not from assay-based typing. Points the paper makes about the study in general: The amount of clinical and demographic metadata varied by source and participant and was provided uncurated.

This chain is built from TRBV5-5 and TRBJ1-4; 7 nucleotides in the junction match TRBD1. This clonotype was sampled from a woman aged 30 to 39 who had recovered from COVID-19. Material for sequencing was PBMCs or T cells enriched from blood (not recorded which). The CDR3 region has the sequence CASSFLQGMSEKLFF. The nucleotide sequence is TGTGCCAGCAGCTTCCTACAGGGGATGAGTGAAAAACTGTTTTTT.